This TCR beta chain was sequenced for a study of T cell responses to AZD1222 COVID-19 vaccine. Study-level results: Spike-wide coverage was observed for vaccine-associated CD4 TCRs, with dominant responses at 160-218 and 743-854.

Germline values: CDR1 GTSNPN, CDR2 SVGIG (reference sequence). The CDR3 length is 14 residues. The V end lost 2 bases, the J end lost 4 bases, and 15 bases lay between the germline ends. Generated by immunoSEQ multiplex PCR, the TCRdb table keeps only in-frame clones and is missing some. Of about 150,000 clones in the sample, around 89% were seen once. Comment on this clone: Its antigen is unidentified.

This TCR came from an adult in good health. Sample: peripheral blood, taken on day 0 of AZD1222 vaccination. The chain carries TRBV30 and TRBJ2-7; D might be TRBD2 (5 bases). For the CDR3, the DNA is TGTGCCTGGAGTCCTTCTAGCCTCCCTTACGAGCAGTACTTC. Protein product: CAWSPSSLPYEQYF.